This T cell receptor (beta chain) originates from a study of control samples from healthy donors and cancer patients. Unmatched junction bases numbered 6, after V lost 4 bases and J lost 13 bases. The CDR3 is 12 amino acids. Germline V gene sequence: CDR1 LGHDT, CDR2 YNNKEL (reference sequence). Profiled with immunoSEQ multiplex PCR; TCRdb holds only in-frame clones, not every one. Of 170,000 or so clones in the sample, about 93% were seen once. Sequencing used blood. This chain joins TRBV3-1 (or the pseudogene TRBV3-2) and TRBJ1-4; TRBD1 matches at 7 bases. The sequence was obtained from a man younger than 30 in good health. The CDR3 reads CASSRSQGVLFF. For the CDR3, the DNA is TGTGCCAGCAGCCGCTCCCAGGGGGTACTGTTTTTT.